The 23 T cell receptor beta chains listed next were all sequenced from one sample in a study of cytomegalovirus exposure and HLA in healthy donors. With 60 Vbeta and 13 Jbeta primers, the PCR was carried out. Generated by immunoSEQ multiplex PCR, the TCRdb table keeps only in-frame clones and is missing some. In the table there are around 200,000 clones, roughly 88% of which are singletons. Specimen: PBMCs. The receptors originated from a girl aged 2 to 10 in good health and CMV-seropositive.

The chain's CDR3 is CASSLVDITDTQYF. CDR3 DNA: TGTGCCAGCAGCTTAGTGGACATCACAGATACGCAGTATTTT. The rearrangement links TRBV11-2 to TRBJ2-3; maybe TRBD1 (5 bases). This CDR3 is 14 amino acids long. Trimming cost V 1 base and J 2 bases, with 7 bases left between them. In germline, CDR1 is SGHAT, CDR2 FQNNGV.

CDR3 nucleotides: TGTGCCAGCACCTACCGGACTAGCGGGAGGGTGAGCCCCGGGGAGCTGTTTTTT. It yields the protein CASTYRTSGRVSPGELFF. The chain joins TRBV27 to TRBJ2-2; 15 bases agree with TRBD2. Germline-derived CDR1 and CDR2 are MNHEY and SMNVEV (reference sequence). With V trimmed by 7 bases and J by 6 bases, 12 bases remained unmatched. This CDR3 has 18 residues.

The chain carries TRBV12-5 and TRBJ2-5; 7 bases match TRBD2. Germline V lookup: CDR1 LGHNT, CDR2 FRNRAP. With 5 bases clipped from V and 2 bases from J, the junction kept 11 bases outside the gene matches. The length of the CDR3 is 16 residues. The DNA for the CDR3 is TGTGCTAGTGGTCGGGGCGGGGGACTTACGCAAGAGACCCAGTACTTC. The encoded protein is CASGRGGGLTQETQYF.

This clone has more than one count but fewer than ten. This chain links TRBV6-1 with TRBJ1-2; 9 bases align to TRBD1. V shed 4 bases, J shed 4 bases, and the junction held 4 bases outside the gene matches. CDR1 and CDR2 from the germline V gene are MNHNS and SASEGT. CDR3 length: 14 amino acids. The CDR3: CASSGGQGSYGYTF. CDR3 coding DNA: TGTGCCAGCAGTGGGGGACAGGGAAGCTATGGCTACACCTTC.

The chain carries TRBV5-6 and TRBJ2-7; D is perhaps TRBD1 (5 bases). Germline V gives CDR1 SGHDT, CDR2 YYEEEE. This CDR3 contains 14 residues. With 4 bases removed from V and 0 bases from J, the gap between germline ends came to 11 bases. CDR3 region: CASSAGHSSYEQYF. The CDR3 bases are TGTGCCAGCAGCGCCGGACACAGCTCCTACGAGCAGTACTTC.

This chain links TRBV4-2 with TRBJ2-1; TRBD2 agrees at 8 bases. CDR1 LGHNA and CDR2 YNFKEQ come from the germline V gene. Losses at the gene ends were 0 bases for V and 5 bases for J; bases not matched to a gene: 6. The CDR3 is 16 residues long. CDR3 nucleotides: TGTGCCAGCAGCCAAGATTGGACGGGAGGGCACAATGAGCAGTTCTTC. Translating gives CASSQDWTGGHNEQFF.

This chain uses TRBV7-2 with TRBJ2-5; tentative D call: TRBD1 (6 bases). V lost 3 bases, J lost 7 bases, and 12 bases lay in between. The CDR3 covers 13 residues. Germline-derived CDR1 and CDR2 are SGHTA and FQGNSA. In DNA, the CDR3 is TGTGCCAGCAGCTTCCAGGGGCAGGGGACCCAGTACTTC. This translates into CASSFQGQGTQYF. The whole variable domain, remainder taken from reference TRBV7-2 and TRBJ2-5, is GAGVSQSPSNKVTEKGKDVELRCDPISGHTALYWYRQSLGQGLEFLIYFQGNSAPDKSGLPSDRFSAERTGGSVSTLTIQRTQQEDSAVYLCASSFQGQGTQYFGPGTRLLVL.

J is TRBJ1-2 and V is TRBV2; TRBD1 might be the D (5 bases). V was clipped by 4 bases and J by 12 bases, with 9 bases between them. Germline values: CDR1 SNHLY, CDR2 FYNNEI. The CDR3 spans 10 residues. The CDR3 protein is CASSGVQDTF. The CDR3 DNA reads as TGTGCCAGCAGTGGGGTACAGGACACCTTC.

This chain connects TRBV5-1 to TRBJ2-3; possible D gene TRBD2, 6 bases. V was shortened by 4 bases and J by 4 bases, with 13 bases between the two germline ends. The CDR3 runs to 14 residues. Germline V gives CDR1 SGHRS, CDR2 YFSETQ. CDR3 in amino acids: CASSGAGTPDTQYF. As DNA, the CDR3 is TGCGCCAGCAGCGGGGCGGGGACTCCAGATACGCAGTATTTT.

This clone occurred a few times. The chain couples TRBV19 to TRBJ1-4; 10 positions match TRBD1. CDR3 length: 15 amino acids. Germline CDR1 and CDR2: LNHDA and SQIVND (reference sequence). Trimming cost V 2 bases and J 6 bases; bases outside gene matches: 3. This CDR3 reads CASSIIGTGDEKLFF. The CDR3 DNA reads TGTGCCAGTAGTATAATCGGGACAGGGGATGAAAAACTGTTTTTT.

In nucleotides, the CDR3 is TGTGCCAGCAGCGTAGGCCCTCTACCCGCATATAATTCACCCCTCCACTTT. It is translated as CASSVGPLPAYNSPLHF. V usage is TRBV9 and J usage is TRBJ1-6; D not certain. Per germline, CDR1 SGDLS and CDR2 YYNGEE. Deletions cut 0 bases from V and 4 bases from J, with 14 bases between. The CDR3 length is 17 residues.

The V and J genes are TRBV5-4 and TRBJ1-2; 9 bases line up with TRBD1. CDR3 size: 15 residues. Germline V gives CDR1 SGHNT, CDR2 YYREEE (reference sequence). With V trimmed by 4 bases and J by 5 bases, 9 bases remained unmatched. The CDR3, as DNA: TGTGCCAGCAGCGTTCCCAGGGACAGGGATTATGGCTACACCTTC. Its protein is CASSVPRDRDYGYTF.

In the case of this clone: One end of the junction does not line up with germline, which may come from a read error. The genes are TRBV6-1 and TRBJ2-7; TRBD2 aligns across 13 bases. The CDR3 spans 15 residues. Germline CDR1 and CDR2: MNHNS and SASEGT. The CDR3 region has the DNA TGTGCCGGCAGACTAGCGGGAGGCCCGATCTACGAGCAGTACTTC. It codes for CAGRLAGGPIYEQYF.

This clone came up once. The CDR3 here is CASTLRVNGYTF. CDR3 DNA sequence: TGTGCCAGCACCCTTAGAGTTAATGGCTACACCTTC. J is TRBJ1-2 and V is TRBV2, with D unclear. Per germline, CDR1 SNHLY and CDR2 FYNNEI. The CDR3 length is 12 residues. Trimming pared 7 bases from V and 6 bases from J, leaving 12 bases between. The entire variable domain, with the rest obtained from reference TRBV2 and TRBJ1-2, is as follows: EPEVTQTPSHQVTQMGQEVILRCVPISNHLYFYWYRQILGQKVEFLVSFYNNEISEKSEIFDDQFSVERPDGSNFTLKIRSTKLEDSAMYFCASTLRVNGYTFGSGTRLTVV.

The sample holds a few counts of this clone. J is TRBJ2-1 and V is TRBV5-1; the match to TRBD2 covers 8 bases. The CDR3 extends over 15 amino acids. V was clipped by 0 bases and J by 7 bases; unmatched bases: 6. The germline V gene has CDR1 SGHRS and CDR2 YFSETQ. In DNA, the CDR3 is TGCGCCAGCAGCTTGGACGGGAGGGCCAGGAATGAGCAGTTCTTC. Protein product: CASSLDGRARNEQFF.

The chain has TRBV27 and TRBJ1-1; 8 bases are shared with TRBD1. Germline CDR1 reads MNHEY; CDR2 reads SMNVEV (reference sequence). The CDR3 runs to 13 residues. J was trimmed by 11 bases and V by 5 bases; bases with no gene match: 10. The CDR3 loop reads CASSRFDRGEAFF. The CDR3 region has the DNA TGTGCCAGCAGTCGGTTCGACAGGGGTGAGGCTTTCTTT.

The chain recombines TRBV27 with TRBJ2-7; 10 bases are shared with TRBD1. V shed 3 bases, J shed 5 bases, and the junction held 10 bases outside the gene matches. The V gene's germline CDR1 is MNHEY and CDR2 SMNVEV (reference sequence). The CDR3 totals 16 residues. The CDR3 nucleotides read TGTGCCAGCAGTTTTTCCCCACGACAGGGGGCTGACGAGCAGTACTTC. This codes for CASSFSPRQGADEQYF.

The gene calls are TRBV4-1 and TRBJ2-7; weak D call: TRBD1 (6 bases). With 0 bases removed from V and 1 base from J, the gap between germline ends came to 22 bases. The CDR3 length is 19 residues. Germline lookup yields CDR1 MGHRA and CDR2 YSYEKL. The CDR3 sequence: CASSQEITQSTGRSYEQYF. The CDR3 region has the DNA TGCGCCAGCAGCCAAGAGATTACCCAATCGACAGGACGGTCCTACGAGCAGTACTTC.

The V and J genes are TRBV12-5 and TRBJ2-5; 7 bases line up with TRBD1. The junction had 12 bases not matched to a gene; V was cut back by 7 bases and J by 7 bases. The CDR3 totals 14 residues. CDR1 is LGHNT and CDR2 is FRNRAP in the germline V gene. CDR3 protein: CASALPRQGGTQYF. The CDR3 DNA reads TGTGCTAGTGCCCTCCCCCGACAGGGCGGGACCCAGTACTTC.

The chain couples TRBV28 to TRBJ2-7; no definite D call. The CDR3 contains 16 residues. V dropped 5 bases and J dropped 5 bases, with 22 bases sitting between them. CDR1 is MDHEN and CDR2 is SYDVKM in the germline V gene. This CDR3 is CASSTTPLVPPNEQYF. In DNA form, the CDR3 reads TGTGCCAGCAGTACAACCCCTCTTGTACCTCCGAACGAGCAGTACTTC.

J is TRBJ1-5 and V is TRBV5-1; D is undetermined. This CDR3 region has 14 residues. The ends were cut back, 9 bases at V and 5 bases at J, with 18 bases in the middle. Germline assignment: CDR1 SGHRS and CDR2 YFSETQ. DNA for the CDR3: TGCGCCACACCCCGCCGCAGGTCCGATCAGCCCCAGCATTTT. This codes for CATPRRRSDQPQHF.

The chain recombines TRBV19 with TRBJ2-1, with 9 bases that match TRBD2. Germline V gives CDR1 LNHDA, CDR2 SQIVND (reference sequence). The CDR3 consists of 14 residues. The ends lost 9 bases at V and 4 bases at J; junction bases unmatched: 7. The CDR3 spells CASYSGGKYNEQFF. The CDR3, as DNA: TGTGCCAGCTATAGCGGGGGTAAATACAATGAGCAGTTCTTC. Supplemented by reference TRBV19 and TRBJ2-1, the full variable domain reads DGGITQSPKYLFRKEGQNVTLSCEQNLNHDAMYWYRQDPGQGLRLIYYSQIVNDFQKGDIAEGYSVSREKKESFPLTVTSAQKNPTAFYLCASYSGGKYNEQFFGPGTRLTVL.

The V gene is TRBV5-1, the J gene TRBJ2-7; possibly TRBD2 for D (5 bases). Germline CDR1 SGHRS, CDR2 YFSETQ. V was trimmed by 7 bases and J by 0 bases, leaving 20 bases between them. CDR3 size: 16 residues. The CDR3, as DNA: TGCGCCAGCGAGTGGGGTTCGGGAACCCCCTCCTACGAGCAGTACTTC. This sequence encodes CASEWGSGTPSYEQYF. Based on the CDR3 plus reference TRBV5-1 and TRBJ2-7, the full variable domain is KAGVTQTPRYLIKTRGQQVTLSCSPISGHRSVSWYQQTPGQGLQFLFEYFSETQRNKGNFPGRFSGRQFSNSRSEMNVSTLELGDSALYLCASEWGSGTPSYEQYFGPGTRLTVT.